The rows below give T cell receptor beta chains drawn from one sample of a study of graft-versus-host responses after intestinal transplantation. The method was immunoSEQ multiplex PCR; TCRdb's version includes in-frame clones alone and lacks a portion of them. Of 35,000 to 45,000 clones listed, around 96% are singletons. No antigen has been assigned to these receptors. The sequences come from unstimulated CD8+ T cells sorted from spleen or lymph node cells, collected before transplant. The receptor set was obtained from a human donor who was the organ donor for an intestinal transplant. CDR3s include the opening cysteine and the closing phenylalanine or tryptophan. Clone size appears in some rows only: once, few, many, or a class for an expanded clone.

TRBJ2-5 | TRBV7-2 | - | CASSLVGSGKETRYF
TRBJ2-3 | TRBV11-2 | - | CASSLELAGLTDTQYF
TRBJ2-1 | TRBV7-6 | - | CASSPMSWGGGVNEQFF
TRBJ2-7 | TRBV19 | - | CASSIDRTRTAYEQYF
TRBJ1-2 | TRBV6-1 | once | CASSDPGGYTF
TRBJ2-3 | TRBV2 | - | CASTLSGGAIDTQYF
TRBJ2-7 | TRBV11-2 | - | CASSPHPKTVYHSYEQYF
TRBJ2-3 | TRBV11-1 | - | CASSFSGGATDTQYF
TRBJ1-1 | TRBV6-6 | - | CASSEVLNTEAFF
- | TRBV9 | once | CASSVSGSYEQYF
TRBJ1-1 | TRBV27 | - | CASSLSGIDEAFF
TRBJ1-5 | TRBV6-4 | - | CASRYGFNQPQHF
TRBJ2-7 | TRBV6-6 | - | CASSYPTGEGEQYF
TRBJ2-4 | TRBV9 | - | CASSVDPEGYIQYF
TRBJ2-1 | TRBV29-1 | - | CSVAPGGVNEQFF
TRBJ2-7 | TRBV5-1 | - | CASSLVRIGWHGLTEQYF
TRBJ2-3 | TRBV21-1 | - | CASSSLGDTQYF
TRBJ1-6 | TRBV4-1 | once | CASSHPRDSYNSPLHF
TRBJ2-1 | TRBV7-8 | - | CASSLFLTGTGSYNEQFF
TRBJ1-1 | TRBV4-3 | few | CASSQDLNTEAFF
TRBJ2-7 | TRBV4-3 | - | CASSQSHVGGSYEQYF
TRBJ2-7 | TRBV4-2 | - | CASSGRDRGSYEQYF
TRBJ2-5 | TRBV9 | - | CASSPVGPSGALQEAQYF
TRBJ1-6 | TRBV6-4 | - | CASSERGNSPLHF